The 12 T cell receptor beta chains below come from one sample, sequenced in a study of OX40 agonist ivuxolimab in advanced cancers. Assay used: immunoSEQ multiplex PCR; TCRdb lists only in-frame clones, some missing. The repertoire consists of approximately 60,000 clones, with approximately 80% occurring once and the leading ten covering 2% to 3%. The sequencing used CD4+ or CD8+ T cells sorted from blood, collected in a trial of the OX40 agonist ivuxolimab. Source of these receptors: an adult with an advanced solid tumor such as melanoma, head and neck, liver or kidney cancer.

The chain combines TRBV5-5 with TRBJ2-5; unclear D gene. The germline V and J ends were trimmed by 2 bases and 4 bases, with 15 bases remaining between them. Germline lookup yields CDR1 SGHKS and CDR2 YYEKEE (reference sequence). This CDR3 has 15 residues. CDR3 loop: CASSFGPMVGETQYF. For the CDR3, the DNA is TGTGCCAGCAGCTTCGGTCCTATGGTAGGAGAGACCCAGTACTTC. Based on the CDR3 plus reference TRBV5-5 and TRBJ2-5, the full variable domain is DAGVTQSPTHLIKTRGQQVTLRCSPISGHKSVSWYQQVLGQGPQFIFQYYEKEERGRGNFPDRFSARQFPNYSSELNVNALLLGDSALYLCASSFGPMVGETQYFGPGTRLLVL.

This chain uses TRBV5-1 with TRBJ2-5; 13 bases are a match to TRBD2. V lost 4 bases and J lost 5; bases outside the gene matches: 5. CDR1 and CDR2 from the germline V gene are SGHRS and YFSETQ. There are 15 residues in the CDR3. As DNA, the CDR3 is TGCGCCAGCAGCATCGGGACTAGCGGGGTTGAGACCCAGTACTTC. It yields the protein CASSIGTSGVETQYF.

The V and J genes are TRBV27 and TRBJ1-5; D may be TRBD1 (5 bases). V was clipped by 5 bases and J by 0 bases, with 14 bases between them. The V gene's germline CDR1 is MNHEY and CDR2 SMNVEV (reference sequence). The CDR3 spans 16 residues. CDR3: CASSPRTKFSNQPQHF. The DNA for the CDR3 is TGTGCCAGCAGTCCTCGGACAAAATTTAGCAATCAGCCCCAGCATTTT.

The rearrangement joins TRBV27 to TRBJ2-7; 7 nucleotides match TRBD2. Germline CDR1 is MNHEY and CDR2 is SMNVEV (reference sequence). The CDR3 runs to 17 residues. With 5 bases clipped from V and 2 bases from J, the junction kept 15 bases outside the gene matches. The CDR3 DNA follows: TGTGCCAGCAGTCCCAGAACCAACCCTAGCGGAGCCTACGAGCAGTACTTC. Protein: CASSPRTNPSGAYEQYF.

The genes are TRBV4-1 and TRBJ1-4; a possible D gene is TRBD1 (6 bases). This CDR3 has 16 amino acids. Germline V gene lookup returns CDR1 MGHRA and CDR2 YSYEKL. V lost 0 bases and J lost 8, with 16 bases in between. This CDR3 reads CASSQEGGWASEKLFF. In DNA, the CDR3 is TGCGCCAGCAGCCAAGAAGGGGGATGGGCGTCAGAAAAACTGTTTTTT.

The count of this clone is one. V and J are TRBV7-2 and TRBJ2-2; TRBD1 aligns across 8 bases. The CDR3 extends over 16 amino acids. V trimming: 8 bases; J trimming: 7 bases; junction bases outside the gene matches: 15. CDR1 is SGHTA and CDR2 is FQGNSA in the germline V gene. CDR3 protein: CASLNPRTGNRGELFF. CDR3 DNA: TGTGCCAGCTTGAACCCCCGGACAGGGAATCGCGGGGAGCTGTTTTTT.

This clone was detected only a few times. The chain combines TRBV11-3 with TRBJ1-1; 7 bases are a match to TRBD1. The length of the CDR3 is 13 residues. CDR1 SGHNT and CDR2 YENEEA come from the germline V gene. After removal of 0 bases from V and 13 bases from J, the junction contained 8 bases not matched to a gene. The CDR3 nucleotides read TGTGCCAGCAGCTTAGATGAGGGGGCCCCGGGTTTCTTT. Translation: CASSLDEGAPGFF.

V and J are TRBV19 and TRBJ2-7; no definite D call. The CDR3 length is 13 residues. Germline CDR1 and CDR2: LNHDA and SQIVND (reference sequence). The V and J ends lost 6 bases and 3 bases respectively, with 12 bases between them. The CDR3: CASRAESDYEQYF. CDR3 bases: TGTGCCAGTAGGGCAGAATCAGACTACGAGCAGTACTTC.

V gene TRBV5-1 combines with J gene TRBJ2-5; no clear D. The CDR3 covers 12 residues. CDR1 SGHRS and CDR2 YFSETQ come from the germline V gene. V lost 4 bases and J 5 bases, leaving 9 bases between the germline ends. The CDR3 region is CASSNTGETQYF. The CDR3 bases are TGCGCCAGCAGCAACACGGGTGAGACCCAGTACTTC.

This chain uses TRBV13 with TRBJ2-5; 10 positions match TRBD2. The V and J ends lost 1 base and 5 bases, in that order; junction bases with no gene match: 10. Germline lookup yields CDR1 PRHDT and CDR2 FYEKMQ (reference sequence). The CDR3 covers 17 residues. CDR3 loop: CASSLVGLAGARETQYF. The CDR3 DNA reads TGTGCCAGCAGCTTAGTAGGGCTAGCGGGGGCCCGGGAGACCCAGTACTTC. Together with reference TRBV13 and TRBJ2-5, the CDR3 gives the full variable domain: AAGVIQSPRHLIKEKRETATLKCYPIPRHDTVYWYQQGPGQDPQFLISFYEKMQSDKGSIPDRFSAQQFSDYHSELNMSSLELGDSALYFCASSLVGLAGARETQYFGPGTRLLVL.

This clone was seen only once. CDR3 DNA sequence: TGTGCCAGCAGCTGGGGGGATTGGGGAAACACCATATATTTT. Translation: CASSWGDWGNTIYF. V is TRBV11-2 and J is TRBJ1-3, with D possibly matching TRBD1 (5 bases). V gave up 4 bases and J gave up 4 bases, with 11 bases separating them. The CDR3 has 14 residues. Germline CDR1 reads SGHAT; CDR2 reads FQNNGV.

This rearrangement joins TRBV4-1 to TRBJ1-4; no clear D. V gave up 4 bases and J gave up 8 bases, with 11 bases separating them. From germline, CDR1 is MGHRA and CDR2 YSYEKL. There are 13 residues in the CDR3. CDR3 region: CASSRDRKEKLFF. CDR3 in DNA: TGCGCCAGCAGCCGCGACCGGAAGGAAAAACTGTTTTTT.